This T cell receptor (beta chain) was recovered during a study of blood T cell repertoires in COVID-19. Overall study context: Whether acute or convalescent, the COVID-19 samples came from the United States, Italy and Spain.

Within 2 weeks of study entry, exposed participants had contacted a PCR-confirmed or clinician-diagnosed COVID-19 case. In the authors' methods: By means of reference gene primer amplification, nucleated cell counts were estimated. Repertoires were generated with immunoSEQ multiplex PCR, while TCRdb's copy carries only in-frame clones and drops some. The D gene and trimming were derived from the DNA, and the V and J assignments and clone size from that table. The sample contains roughly 400,000 clones, roughly 90% of which appear only once. CDR3 length equals 17 residues. Per the germline V gene, CDR1 is MNHEY and CDR2 is SMNVEV (reference sequence). V was pared by 3 bases and J by 1 base, with 18 bases between.

This TCR came from a woman between 18 and 29 years old who had been exposed to COVID-19. Sequencing was done on a sample of PBMCs or T cells enriched from blood (not recorded which). The rearrangement uses TRBV27 and TRBJ1-1; D might be TRBD1 (6 bases). The CDR3, as DNA: TGTGCCAGCAGTTTTATCATGGGGGCCCGATGGAACACTGAAGCTTTCTTT. Amino acid sequence: CASSFIMGARWNTEAFF.